This T cell receptor beta chain originates from a study of T cell responses to AZD1222 COVID-19 vaccine. Assay: immunoSEQ multiplex PCR; the TCRdb copy retains only in-frame clones and omits some. The table has roughly 200,000 clones, 85% to 95% seen once. Study findings and constraints: Females made up more of the donors, who were largely white British, and clonal diversity may have come out too low.

With regard to this clone: What it recognizes is unknown.

The CDR3 loop spans 15 amino acids. V lost 4 bases to trimming and J lost 2 bases, with 14 bases between them. Germline loops: CDR1 SNHLY, CDR2 FYNNEI. This chain uses TRBV2 with TRBJ1-1; no clear D. The clonotype comes from an adult who received the MenACWY meningococcal vaccine as a control. The material sequenced was peripheral blood, taken 28 days after the second dose of the MenACWY control vaccine. CDR3 bases: TGTGCCAGCAGTGTTGTTCCCCGGATAAACACTGAAGCTTTCTTT. Translated: CASSVVPRINTEAFF.